This TCR beta chain derives from a study of breast tumors, draining lymph nodes, adjacent tissues (dated by TCRdb to 2016 to 2017). Concerning the study at large: TCR beta repertoires were compared across tumor, adjacent nontumor tissue and axillary lymph nodes obtained from breast cancer patients. The study was designed to assess the relationships and possible T-cell exchange between tumor, surrounding tissue and draining lymph node repertoires in human breast cancer. The study at large found these results: Tumor and nontumor tissue repertoires were significantly more similar in luminal-like than in basal-like breast cancer. Tumors showed preferential V and J gene usage, and their T-cell repertoire diversity fell below that of lymph nodes yet above that of nontumor tissue. The study presented the conclusion that tumor T cells originate in lymph nodes as consistent with a hypothesis, not as something directly demonstrated. The data were considered consistent with the idea that most tumor T cells come from the lymph node and then expand in tumor tissue.

Turning to this clonotype: No cognate antigen has been identified for it. Qualities for individual bases were not recorded, and no much larger clone is one base off.

These reads were obtained on an Illumina HiSeq 2000. TCR beta chain libraries were generated by multiplex PCR amplification. The amplified TCR beta chain products were analyzed by high-throughput sequencing. The public reads were reprocessed in TCRdb via fastp at Q25 and MiXCR, keeping in-frame beta chains. Rows are unified per CDR3 protein, each entry keeping the most common DNA and genes. In this sample the table shows 20,000 to 25,000 distinct CDR3 sequences, around two thirds of which occur a single time. The ten most abundant clones make up about 19% of the sample. The germline ends are 15 bases apart after V is trimmed by 4 bases and J by 2 bases. CDR3 length: 15 amino acids, cysteine to phenylalanine. Just the 45-base CDR3 DNA is kept, in frame starting at base 1. The germline V gene provides CDR1 SGHDN and CDR2 FVKESK. The adjacent samples were made up of nontumor breast tissue that surrounded the tumor.

The source is a female donor with breast cancer. Some clones in this sample may be carry-over from other donors' samples. Rearrangement joined TRBV14 to TRBJ2-7; TRBD1 is a possible D gene, resting on 5 matching bases. Sequenced input: tumor-adjacent breast tissue. Here is the DNA: TGTGCCAGCAGCCCAATAGGGGAAATCCCCTACGAGCAGTACTTC. The encoded protein is CASSPIGEIPYEQYF.